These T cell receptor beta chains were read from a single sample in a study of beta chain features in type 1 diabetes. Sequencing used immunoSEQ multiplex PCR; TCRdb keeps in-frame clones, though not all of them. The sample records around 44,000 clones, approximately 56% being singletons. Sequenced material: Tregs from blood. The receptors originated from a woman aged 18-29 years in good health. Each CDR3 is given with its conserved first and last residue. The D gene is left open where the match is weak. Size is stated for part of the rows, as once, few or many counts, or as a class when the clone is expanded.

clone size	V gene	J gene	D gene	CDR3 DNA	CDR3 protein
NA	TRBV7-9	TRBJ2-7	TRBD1	TGTGCCAGCAGTGTGGGACAGGGACACTACGAGCAGTACTTC	CASSVGQGHYEQYF
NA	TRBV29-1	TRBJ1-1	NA	TGCAGCGCCCAGGAGGGAGTCACTGAAGCTTTCTTT	CSAQEGVTEAFF
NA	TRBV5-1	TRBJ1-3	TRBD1	TGCGCCAGCAGCTTGGGGGGACAGGCGAGCTCTGGAAACACCATATATTTT	CASSLGGQASSGNTIYF
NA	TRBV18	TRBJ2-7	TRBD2	TGTGCCAGCTCAGACACGGGATTCCGGGGACTAATCCGGGGCGAGCAGTACTTC	CASSDTGFRGLIRGEQYF
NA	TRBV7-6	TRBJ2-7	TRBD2	TGTGCCAGCAGCTTAAACTCATACAGCGGGATCATCTACGAGCAGTACTTC	CASSLNSYSGIIYEQYF
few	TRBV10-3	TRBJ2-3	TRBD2	TGTGCCATCAGTGCTAGCGGGGCACCAACAGATACGCAGTATTTT	CAISASGAPTDTQYF
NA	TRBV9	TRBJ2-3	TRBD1	TGTGCCAGCAGCGTCCCGACAGGGGGCAATACGCAGTATTTT	CASSVPTGGNTQYF
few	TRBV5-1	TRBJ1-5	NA	TGCGCCAGCAGCTTGGCCGGGAATCAGCCCCAGCATTTT	CASSLAGNQPQHF
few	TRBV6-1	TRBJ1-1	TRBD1	TGTGCCAGCAGTTCGGGACAGGGGACGCGAGCTTTCTTT	CASSSGQGTRAFF
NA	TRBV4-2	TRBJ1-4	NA	TGTGCCAGCAGCCACAAGGCGGCCGCAACTAATGAAAAACTGTTTTTT	CASSHKAAATNEKLFF
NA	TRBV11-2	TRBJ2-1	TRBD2	TGTGCCAGCTCTCACGGACTAGCCTCCTACAATGAGCAGTTCTTC	CASSHGLASYNEQFF
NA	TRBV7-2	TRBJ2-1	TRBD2	TGTGCCAGCAGCTTAGGACTAGCGGGAGAGTTTCTGGGCAATGAGCAGTTCTTC	CASSLGLAGEFLGNEQFF
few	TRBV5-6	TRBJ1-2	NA	TGTGCCAGCAGCTTGCGGGTCGGCTACACCTTC	CASSLRVGYTF
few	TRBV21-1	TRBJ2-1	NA	TGTGCCAGCAGCGGCCGACAGGGGCAAGGGTCCAAGCAGTTCTTC	CASSGRQGQGSKQFF
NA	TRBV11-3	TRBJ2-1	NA	TGTGCCAGCAGCTTAGAGCGGGGAATCTACAATGAGCAGTTCTTC	CASSLERGIYNEQFF
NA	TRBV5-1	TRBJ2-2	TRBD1	TGCGCCAGCAAACCACAGGGGGCTGACACCGGGGAGCTGTTTTTT	CASKPQGADTGELFF
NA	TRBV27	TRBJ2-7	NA	TGTGCCAGCAGGGGACATCTATACGAGCAGTACTTC	CASRGHLYEQYF
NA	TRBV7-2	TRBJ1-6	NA	TGTGCCAGCAGCTTAGTTCTTACCTATAATTCACCCCTCCACTTT	CASSLVLTYNSPLHF
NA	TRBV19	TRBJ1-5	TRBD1	TGTGCCAGTAGTATAGGGGCGGCAGGGGGCCGTTATCAGCCCCAGCATTTT	CASSIGAAGGRYQPQHF
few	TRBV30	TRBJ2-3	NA	TGTGCCTGGAGAGGCGGGGGCCCCACAGATACGCAGTATTTT	CAWRGGGPTDTQYF
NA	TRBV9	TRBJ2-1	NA	TGTGCCAGCAGCGTCTCACAGTACAATGAGCAGTTCTTC	CASSVSQYNEQFF
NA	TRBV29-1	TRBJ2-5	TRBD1	TGCAGCGTTGGATCCGGGACAGGGGTCATACGAGGGCAGTACTTC	CSVGSGTGVIRGQYF
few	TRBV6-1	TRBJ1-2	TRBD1	TGTGCCAGCAGTGACGGACAGGGCTATGGCTACACCTTC	CASSDGQGYGYTF
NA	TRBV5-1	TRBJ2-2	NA	TGCGCCAGCAGGACACAGCACACCGGGGAGCTGTTTTTT	CASRTQHTGELFF
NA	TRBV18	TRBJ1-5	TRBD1	TGTGCCAGCTCACCGGACAGGGTTGAGCCCCAGCATTTT	CASSPDRVEPQHF
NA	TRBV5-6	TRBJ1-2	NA	TGTGCCAGCAGCTTGGGGGCAGGCTCGGGGTCGGGTGGCTACACCTTC	CASSLGAGSGSGGYTF
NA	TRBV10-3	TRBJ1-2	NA	TGTGCCATCAGTGTTGGAGGAGTCGCCGGCTACACCTTC	CAISVGGVAGYTF
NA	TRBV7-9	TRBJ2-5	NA	TGTGCCAGCAGCGATTGGCAGACCCAGTACTTC	CASSDWQTQYF
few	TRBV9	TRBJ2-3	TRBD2	TGTGCCAGCAGCGAGACTAGCTACACAGATACGCAGTATTTT	CASSETSYTDTQYF
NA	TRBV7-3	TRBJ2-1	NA	TGTGCCAGCAGCTTATCGGTCGGAGGTAGCTTGAATGAGCAGTTCTTC	CASSLSVGGSLNEQFF
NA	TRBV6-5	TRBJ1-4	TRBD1	TGTGCCAGCAGAAGGGACAGGGGTAATGAAAAACTGTTTTTT	CASRRDRGNEKLFF
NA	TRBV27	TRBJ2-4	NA	TGTGCCAGCAGTGGGGGGAGTATAGCCAAAAACATTCAGTACTTC	CASSGGSIAKNIQYF
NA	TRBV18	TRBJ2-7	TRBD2	TGTGCCAGCTCACCATGGGGACTAGCGGGAGGTAATGAGCAGTACTTC	CASSPWGLAGGNEQYF
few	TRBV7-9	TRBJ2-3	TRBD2	TGTGCCAGCAGCTTAGCCCCGACTAGCGCGACCACAGATACGCAGTATTTT	CASSLAPTSATTDTQYF
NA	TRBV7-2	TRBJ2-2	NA	TGTGCCAGCAGCCCCCTCCCCGGAGGGGCAAAGAACACCGGGGAGCTGTTTTTT	CASSPLPGGAKNTGELFF
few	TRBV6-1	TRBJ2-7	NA	TGTGCCAGCAGTGAGATGCAGGGGATGGGCGAGCAGTACTTC	CASSEMQGMGEQYF
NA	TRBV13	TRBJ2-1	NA	TGTGCCAGCAGCTTAGAAGGCGGGTACGGCAATGAGCAGTTCTTC	CASSLEGGYGNEQFF
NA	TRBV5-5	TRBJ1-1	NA	TGTGCCAGCAGCTGGGACACGAACACTGAAGCTTTCTTT	CASSWDTNTEAFF
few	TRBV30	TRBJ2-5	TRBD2	TGTGCCTGGAGTGCCTGGATAACAACGGGACTAGCGGGAGAGAATGAGAAAGAGACCCAGTACTTC	CAWSAWITTGLAGENEKETQYF
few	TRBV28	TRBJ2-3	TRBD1	TGTGCCAGCAGTTTACTCGGACAGGGGTTCCCAGATACGCAGTATTTT	CASSLLGQGFPDTQYF
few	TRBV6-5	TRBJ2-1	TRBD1	TGTGCCAGCAGCCGGACAGGACGCTCCTACAATGAGCAGTTCTTC	CASSRTGRSYNEQFF
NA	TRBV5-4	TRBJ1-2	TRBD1	TGTGCCAGCAGCTTTGACAACAGGGGCTATGGCTACACCTTC	CASSFDNRGYGYTF